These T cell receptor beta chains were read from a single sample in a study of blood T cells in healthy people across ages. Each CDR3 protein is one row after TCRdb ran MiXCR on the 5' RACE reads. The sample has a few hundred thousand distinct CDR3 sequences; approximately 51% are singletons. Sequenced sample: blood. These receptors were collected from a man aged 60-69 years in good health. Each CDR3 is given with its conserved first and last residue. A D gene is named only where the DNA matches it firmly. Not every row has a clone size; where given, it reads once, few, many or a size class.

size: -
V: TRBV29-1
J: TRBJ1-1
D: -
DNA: TGCAGCGTTGCCGGTGACGGGGGGCCCTTGAACACTGAAGCTTTCTTT
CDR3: CSVAGDGGPLNTEAFF

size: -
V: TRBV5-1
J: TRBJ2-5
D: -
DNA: TGCGCCAGCAGCGGTGGGGGAAGAGAGACCCAGTACTTC
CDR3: CASSGGGRETQYF

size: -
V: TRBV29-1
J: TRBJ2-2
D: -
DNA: TGCAGCGTTGCTCAACGGGAGACCGGGGAGCTGTTTTTT
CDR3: CSVAQRETGELFF

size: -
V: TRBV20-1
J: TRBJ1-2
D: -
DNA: TGCAGTGCTAAGGATCCCAGCTATGGCTACACCTTC
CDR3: CSAKDPSYGYTF

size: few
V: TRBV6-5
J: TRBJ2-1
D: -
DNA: TGTGCCAGCAGGACCTTGACAGGCAATGAGCAGTTCTTC
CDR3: CASRTLTGNEQFF

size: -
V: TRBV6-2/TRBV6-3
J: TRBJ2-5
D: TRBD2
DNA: TGTGCCAGCAGTTACCCTTCTGGCGGGAGGGCCCGAGAGACCCAGTACTTC
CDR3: CASSYPSGGRARETQYF

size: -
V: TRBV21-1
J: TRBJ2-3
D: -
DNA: TGTGCCAGCAGCCCGAATTTCGGGGGAGCGGGGGACACAGATACGCAGTATTTT
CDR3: CASSPNFGGAGDTDTQYF

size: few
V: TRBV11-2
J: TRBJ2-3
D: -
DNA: TGTGCCAGCAGCTTACACGGAGCCGTGAGCACAGATACGCAGTATTTT
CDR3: CASSLHGAVSTDTQYF

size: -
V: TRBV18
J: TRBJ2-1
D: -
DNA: TGTGCCAGCTCACCCTCGTCCTCCTCCAATGAGCAGTTCTTC
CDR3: CASSPSSSSNEQFF

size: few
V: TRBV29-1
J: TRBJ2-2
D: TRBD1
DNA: TGCAGCGTTGCCTGGACAGGGGGGCAAGGGGAGCTGTTTTTT
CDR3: CSVAWTGGQGELFF

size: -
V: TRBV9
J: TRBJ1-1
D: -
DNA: TGTGCCAGCAGCGGAATCGCCTCCCCTGAAGCTTTCTTT
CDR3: CASSGIASPEAFF

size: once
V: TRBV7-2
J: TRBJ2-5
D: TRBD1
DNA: TGTGCCAGCAGCCGAGACAGGGGGCGTTACAATGAGCAGTACTTC
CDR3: CASSRDRGRYNEQYF

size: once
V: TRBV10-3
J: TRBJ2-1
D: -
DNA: TGTGCCATCAGTGAGCCTCTGAGGGGTGGGAATGAGCAGTTCTTC
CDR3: CAISEPLRGGNEQFF

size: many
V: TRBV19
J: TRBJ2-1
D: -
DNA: TGTGCCAGTAGTATGTCGCGGCTTGATGAGCAGTTCTTC
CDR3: CASSMSRLDEQFF

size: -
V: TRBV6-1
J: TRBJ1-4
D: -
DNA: TGTGCCAGCAGTGAATCGGGCAATCGGAAACTGTTTTTT
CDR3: CASSESGNRKLFF

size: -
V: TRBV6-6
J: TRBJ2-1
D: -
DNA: TGTGCCAGCAGTTCCCGTAAGGGGGGATCCTACAATGAGCAGTTCTTC
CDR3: CASSSRKGGSYNEQFF

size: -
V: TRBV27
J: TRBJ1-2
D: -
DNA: TGTGCCAGCAGTATCCAGGCTTTTGACTATGGCTACACCTTC
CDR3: CASSIQAFDYGYTF

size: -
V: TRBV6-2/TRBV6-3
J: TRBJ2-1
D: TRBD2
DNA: TGTGCCAGCAGTCGCACGAGCGGGAGTCAGGGTGAGCAGTTCTTC
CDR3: CASSRTSGSQGEQFF

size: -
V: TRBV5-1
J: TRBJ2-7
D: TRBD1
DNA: TGCGCCAGCAGCCCCCAGACAGGGACCTACGAGCAGTACTTC
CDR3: CASSPQTGTYEQYF

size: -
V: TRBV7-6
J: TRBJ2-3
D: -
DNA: TGTGCCAGCAGCTCTCCGGTGATTACGGGGCGGACAGATACGCAGTATTTT
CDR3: CASSSPVITGRTDTQYF

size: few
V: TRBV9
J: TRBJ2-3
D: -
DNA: TGTGCCAGCAGCGTAGTGATCGGGGGCACAGATACGCAGTATTTT
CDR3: CASSVVIGGTDTQYF

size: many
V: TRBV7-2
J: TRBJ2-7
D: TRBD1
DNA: TGTGCCAGCAGCTCTGACAGGGGCTCCTACGAGCAGTACTTC
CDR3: CASSSDRGSYEQYF

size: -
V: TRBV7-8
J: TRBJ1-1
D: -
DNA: TGTGCCAGCAGCTTAGCGCGTGGGGGCGCACAGAGGACTGAAGCTTTCTTT
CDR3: CASSLARGGAQRTEAFF

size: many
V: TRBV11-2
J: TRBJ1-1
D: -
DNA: TGTGCCAGCAGCCTCAGGGAGTACACTGAAGCTTTCTTT
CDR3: CASSLREYTEAFF

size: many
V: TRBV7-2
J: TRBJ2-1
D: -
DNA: TGTGCCAGCAGCGTAGTGGCTAAAAACAATGAGCAGTTCTTC
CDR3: CASSVVAKNNEQFF

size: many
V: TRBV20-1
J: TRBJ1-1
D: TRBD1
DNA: TGCAGTGCTTTTTCGACAGGGAGTCGCACTGAAGCTTTCTTT
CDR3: CSAFSTGSRTEAFF

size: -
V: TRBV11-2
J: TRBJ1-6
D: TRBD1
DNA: TGTGCCAGCAGCTCTCGACAGGGTAATCCACCCCTCCACTTT
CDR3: CASSSRQGNPPLHF

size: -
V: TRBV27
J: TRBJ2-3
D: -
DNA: TGTGCCAGCAGTTTGGCCCCGGGAGTCGGTGATACGCAGTATTTT
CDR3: CASSLAPGVGDTQYF